This passage covers 28 T cell receptor beta chains from one sample sequenced in a study of chemoradiotherapy in HPV16-positive cancers. Here immunoSEQ multiplex PCR was the method, and the copy in TCRdb shows in-frame clones only, minus some. The top ten clones hold approximately 23% of a sample with tens of thousands of clones, around nine tenths of them seen once. This material consisted of blood, taken from a patient who underwent chemoradiotherapy. The source is a human donor with HPV-associated anogenital cancer.

The J gene is TRBJ2-5, the V gene TRBV27, with D perhaps matching TRBD1 (5 bases). The germline gives CDR1 MNHEY, CDR2 SMNVEV (reference sequence). Trimming left V 3 bases short and J 1 base short, with 6 bases between. The CDR3 contains 13 residues. The CDR3 loop reads CASSFRVQETQYF. The CDR3 DNA reads as TGTGCCAGCAGTTTCAGGGTCCAAGAGACCCAGTACTTC.

V gene TRBV7-9 combines with J gene TRBJ1-2; no reliable D call. CDR3 length: 15 residues. V dropped 1 base and J dropped 4 bases, with 13 bases sitting between them. Germline V CDR1 and CDR2: SEHNR, FQNEAQ (reference sequence). The CDR3 region has the DNA TGTGCCAGCAGCTTAGGGGCGGCAGAAAGCTATGGCTACACCTTC. As protein: CASSLGAAESYGYTF.

Notes on this clone: The junction departs from the called germline gene at one end, perhaps through a read error. This chain connects TRBV4-1 to TRBJ1-2; D is undetermined. Germline assignment: CDR1 MGHRA and CDR2 YSYEKL. CDR3 length equals 13 residues. This chain's CDR3 is CVSSPGPWDGYTF. CDR3 nucleotide sequence: TGCGTCAGCAGCCCCGGACCGTGGGATGGCTACACCTTC.

The count of this clone is one. The genes are TRBV19 and TRBJ1-6, with TRBD1 matching 12 bases. Germline values: CDR1 LNHDA, CDR2 SQIVND (reference sequence). Trimming took 8 bases from V and 9 from J; bases not matched to a gene: 11. The CDR3 has 16 residues. In DNA form, the CDR3 reads TGTGCCAGTGGGGGACAGGGGGCCCTTAAGGGTTCACCCCTCCACTTT. It specifies CASGGQGALKGSPLHF. Using reference TRBV19 and TRBJ1-6 for the parts outside the CDR3, the full variable domain is DGGITQSPKYLFRKEGQNVTLSCEQNLNHDAMYWYRQDPGQGLRLIYYSQIVNDFQKGDIAEGYSVSREKKESFPLTVTSAQKNPTAFYLCASGGQGALKGSPLHFGNGTRLTVT.

The chain combines TRBV5-6 with TRBJ2-6; 7 bases are a match to TRBD2. Germline lookup yields CDR1 SGHDT and CDR2 YYEEEE. The CDR3 spans 14 residues. Trimming at V came to 10 bases and at J to 0 bases, leaving 4 bases not matched to a gene. In DNA, the CDR3 is TGTGCCGGGGGGGTCCGCTCTGGGGCCAACGTCCTGACTTTC. It specifies CAGGVRSGANVLTF.

The chain combines TRBV11-3 with TRBJ2-7; TRBD1 might be the D (7 bases). The CDR3 consists of 14 residues. Trimming shortened V by 4 bases and J by 4 bases, and 14 bases separated the two germline ends. From germline, CDR1 is SGHNT and CDR2 YENEEA. The DNA of the CDR3 is TGTGCCAGCAGCTCGCGGGACAGAGGTTACGAGCAGTACTTC. Its protein product is CASSSRDRGYEQYF.

This sequence joins TRBV30 and TRBJ1-5, with 8 bases fitting TRBD1. The trim removed 2 bases at V and 6 bases at J, leaving 6 bases unmatched. Germline V gene data show CDR1 as GTSNPN and CDR2 as SVGIG (reference sequence). CDR3 length: 14 residues. The DNA for the CDR3 is TGTGCCTGGAGTCCCGGACAGGGAGGTCAGCCCCAGCATTTT. It codes for CAWSPGQGGQPQHF. Full variable domain (rest looked up from reference TRBV30 and TRBJ1-5): SQTIHQWPATLVQPVGSPLSLECTVEGTSNPNLYWYRQAAGRGLQLLFYSVGIGQISSEVPQNLSASRPQDRQFILSSKKLLLSDSGFYLCAWSPGQGGQPQHFGDGTRLSIL.

The V call is TRBV30, the J call TRBJ1-3; D not resolved. The CDR3 is 10 amino acids. Trimming stripped 5 bases from V and 4 bases from J, with 3 bases between. Per the germline V gene, CDR1 is GTSNPN and CDR2 is SVGIG (reference sequence). The CDR3: CAWGGNTIYF. CDR3 sequence (DNA): TGTGCCTGGGGCGGAAACACCATATATTTT.

This chain joins TRBV5-4 and TRBJ2-7; 10 bases align to TRBD2. With V trimmed by 6 bases and J by 4 bases, 13 bases remained unmatched. Per germline, CDR1 SGHNT and CDR2 YYREEE (reference sequence). This CDR3 comprises 16 residues. The CDR3 reads CASTSAPTSGNYEQYF. The DNA for the CDR3 is TGTGCCAGCACTAGTGCTCCTACTAGCGGGAATTACGAGCAGTACTTC. Together with reference TRBV5-4 and TRBJ2-7, the CDR3 gives the full variable domain: ETGVTQSPTHLIKTRGQQVTLRCSSQSGHNTVSWYQQALGQGPQFIFQYYREEENGRGNFPPRFSGLQFPNYSSELNVNALELDDSALYLCASTSAPTSGNYEQYFGPGTRLTVT.

The CDR3 region is CASSHQPSGNTIYF. CDR3 DNA: TGCGCCAGCAGCCATCAGCCTTCTGGAAACACCATATATTTT. V gene TRBV4-1 combines with J gene TRBJ1-3; D unclear. The V end lost 3 bases, the J end lost 1 base, and 7 bases lay between the germline ends. From germline, CDR1 is MGHRA and CDR2 YSYEKL. The CDR3 totals 14 residues.

V usage is TRBV19 and J usage is TRBJ2-5, with a weak D call TRBD1 (5 bases). CDR1 LNHDA and CDR2 SQIVND come from the germline V gene (reference sequence). The CDR3 length is 14 residues. The V end lost 6 bases, the J end lost 2 bases, and 13 bases lay between the germline ends. The CDR3 region has the DNA TGTGCCAGTAGCCAACAGGCTTCTCAAGAGACCCAGTACTTC. Protein product: CASSQQASQETQYF.

The genes are TRBV7-2 and TRBJ2-7; TRBD1 or TRBD2 may be the D gene (6 bases each). The CDR3 consists of 14 residues. Germline lookup yields CDR1 SGHTA and CDR2 FQGNSA. Trimming took 4 bases from V and 3 from J, leaving 13 bases between them. CDR3 sequence (DNA): TGTGCCAGCAGCTCGGGGGTACAGGGCTACGAGCAGTACTTC. Its translation: CASSSGVQGYEQYF. Variable domain in full (rest from reference TRBV7-2 and TRBJ2-7): GAGVSQSPSNKVTEKGKDVELRCDPISGHTALYWYRQSLGQGLEFLIYFQGNSAPDKSGLPSDRFSAERTGGSVSTLTIQRTQQEDSAVYLCASSSGVQGYEQYFGPGTRLTVT.

V usage is TRBV2 and J usage is TRBJ2-1; tentative D call: TRBD2 (6 bases). The CDR3 runs to 14 residues. Trimming pared 8 bases from V and 7 bases from J, leaving 18 bases between. CDR1 is SNHLY, CDR2 FYNNEI, per germline. Here the CDR3 reads CASSSGTRVNEQFF. The CDR3 nucleotides read TGTGCCAGCTCTTCTGGGACTCGAGTTAATGAGCAGTTCTTC.

The V gene is TRBV7-9, the J gene TRBJ2-7; D uncertain. This CDR3 contains 12 residues. The germline CDR1 and CDR2 sequences are SEHNR and FQNEAQ (reference sequence). Trimming removed 1 base from V and 7 bases from J, with 8 bases in between. The CDR3 spells CASSLVDREQYF. CDR3 DNA: TGTGCCAGCAGCTTAGTGGATCGAGAGCAGTACTTC. The variable domain in full, completed from reference TRBV7-9 and TRBJ2-7, reads DTGVSQNPRHKITKRGQNVTFRCDPISEHNRLYWYRQTLGQGPEFLTYFQNEAQLEKSRLLSDRFSAERPKGSFSTLEIQRTEQGDSAMYLCASSLVDREQYFGPGTRLTVT.

The chain combines TRBV13 with TRBJ1-4; D may be TRBD1 (5 bases). The CDR3 is 17 residues long. Germline assignment: CDR1 PRHDT and CDR2 FYEKMQ (reference sequence). Trimming stripped 0 bases from V and 7 bases from J, with 18 bases between. The CDR3 spells CASSLGLLSQGGEKLFF. The CDR3 DNA follows: TGTGCCAGCAGCTTAGGCCTTTTGTCGCAGGGCGGTGAAAAACTGTTTTTT.

The genes are TRBV19 and TRBJ2-7, with a tentative D call TRBD2 (6 bases). This CDR3 region has 15 residues. CDR1 is LNHDA, CDR2 SQIVND, per germline (reference sequence). V was shortened by 3 bases and J by 0 bases, with 12 bases between the two germline ends. CDR3 loop: CASSMSWRGSYEQYF. DNA of the CDR3: TGTGCCAGTAGTATGAGTTGGCGGGGCTCCTACGAGCAGTACTTC.

The chain couples TRBV11-2 to TRBJ1-1; the D is unclear. The CDR3 sequence is 15 residues long. The V gene's germline CDR1 is SGHAT and CDR2 FQNNGV. Trimming left V 3 bases short and J 1 base short, with 12 bases between. This CDR3 reads CASSLQWTANTEAFF. The CDR3 region has the DNA TGTGCCAGCAGCTTGCAATGGACGGCGAACACTGAAGCTTTCTTT.

The rearrangement uses TRBV28 and TRBJ1-5, with 12 bases matching TRBD1. Germline V lookup: CDR1 MDHEN, CDR2 SYDVKM. The CDR3 contains 19 residues. J was trimmed by 2 bases and V by 4 bases; bases with no gene match: 12. The CDR3 nucleotides are TGTGCCAGCAGTTACGTCCGGGACAGGGGGCGTCGTCGCAATCAGCCCCAGCATTTT. Its protein product is CASSYVRDRGRRRNQPQHF.

The chain links TRBV18 to TRBJ2-5, with D tentatively TRBD1 or TRBD2 (5 bases each). CDR1 and CDR2 from the germline V gene are KGHSH and LQKENI. V lost 3 bases, J lost 5 bases, and 13 bases lay in between. The CDR3 runs to 14 residues. Here the CDR3 reads CASSPQGRPETQYF. The CDR3 nucleotides are TGTGCCAGCTCACCTCAGGGACGTCCGGAGACCCAGTACTTC.

This clone was counted between two and nine times. The V gene is TRBV27, the J gene TRBJ1-1; no reliable D call. The CDR3 is made up of 13 amino acids. Germline V gene lookup returns CDR1 MNHEY and CDR2 SMNVEV (reference sequence). The V gene lost 2 bases and the J gene lost 2 bases, with 6 bases spanning the gap. CDR3 loop: CASSLVPNTEAFF. CDR3 bases: TGTGCCAGCAGTTTAGTACCTAACACTGAAGCTTTCTTT.

The chain carries TRBV27 and TRBJ2-5; D is possibly TRBD1 (5 bases). Germline CDR1 MNHEY, CDR2 SMNVEV (reference sequence). Trimming stripped 4 bases from V and 1 base from J, with 10 bases between. The CDR3 is 14 residues long. The CDR3, as DNA: TGTGCCAGCAGTTCGACAGCTACCCAAGAGACCCAGTACTTC. Its translation: CASSSTATQETQYF.

The chain uses TRBV6-1 and TRBJ2-5; D uncertain. Germline CDR1 reads MNHNS; CDR2 reads SASEGT. There are 16 residues in the CDR3. Between the trimmed V and J ends, which lost 1 base and 5 bases, there was a span of 17 bases. This CDR3 reads CASSEDESGRVETQYF. The CDR3 region has the DNA TGTGCCAGCAGTGAAGATGAGTCGGGTAGAGTGGAGACCCAGTACTTC.

The chain is built from TRBV7-2 and TRBJ1-2; D uncertain. This CDR3 has 14 amino acids. Trimming removed 5 bases at V and 8 bases at J, with 18 bases between. Germline CDR1 reads SGHTA; CDR2 reads FQGNSA. The DNA for the CDR3 is TGTGCCAGCAGCCCCGTGACATGGCAAAGCGGCTACACCTTC. As protein: CASSPVTWQSGYTF.

The chain carries TRBV7-9 and TRBJ1-1; D ambiguous. Trimming left V 2 bases short and J 0 bases short, with 10 bases between. Germline V lookup: CDR1 SEHNR, CDR2 FQNEAQ (reference sequence). The CDR3 length is 15 residues. CDR3 bases: TGTGCCAGCAGCTTATACGTGGGCCTGAACACTGAAGCTTTCTTT. This translates into CASSLYVGLNTEAFF.

This chain links TRBV4-1 with TRBJ2-6; TRBD1 is a possible D gene (6 bases). The germline V gene encodes CDR1 MGHRA and CDR2 YSYEKL. This CDR3 has 18 residues. Trimming cost V 3 bases and J 0 bases, with 15 bases left between them. The CDR3 bases are TGCGCCAGCAGCCAGGTTCCAGGGGCTGACTCTGGGGCCAACGTCCTGACTTTC. Its translation: CASSQVPGADSGANVLTF.

The chain has TRBV11-3 and TRBJ2-2; D may be TRBD1 (6 bases). This CDR3 is built from 17 residues. The V gene lost 0 bases and the J gene lost 0 bases, with 11 bases spanning the gap. The germline gives CDR1 SGHNT, CDR2 YENEEA. The CDR3 DNA follows: TGTGCCAGCAGCTTAGATCCTACAGGGCCGAACACCGGGGAGCTGTTTTTT. The encoded protein is CASSLDPTGPNTGELFF.

The V and J genes are TRBV18 and TRBJ2-7, with D hard to call. Germline-derived CDR1 and CDR2 are KGHSH and LQKENI. V lost 4 bases, J lost 7 bases, and 11 bases lay in between. The CDR3 spans 12 residues. The CDR3 region is CASSQKVGEQYF. CDR3 sequence (DNA): TGTGCCAGCTCACAAAAGGTAGGAGAGCAGTACTTC.

The chain combines TRBV6-5 with TRBJ1-5; maybe TRBD1 (6 bases). CDR3 size: 13 residues. The germline gives CDR1 MNHEY, CDR2 SVGAGI. The ends were cut back, 6 bases at V and 4 bases at J, with 10 bases in the middle. CDR3 protein: CASRLDRNQPQHF. The CDR3 bases are TGTGCCAGCAGACTGGACAGAAATCAGCCCCAGCATTTT.